The source of this T cell receptor beta chain is a study of CD8 T cells in ankylosing spondylitis. In its sample, this clonotype was seen many times. Its target is unknown. Findings and limits, study-wide: Seemingly distinctive of ankylosing spondylitis blood was a TCR beta motif formed by eight highly homologous variants. Certain motif variants had earlier appeared in reactive arthritis synovial fluid and blood. A CD8+ phenotype characterized the disease-linked clones, which were relatively rare in peripheral blood.

TCR beta libraries were made by quantitative 5'-RACE with molecular barcodes. TCRdb recomputed calls from the 5' RACE reads with MiXCR, one row per CDR3 protein. The sample gives some 180,000 distinct CDR3 sequences, 15% to 20% of which show up once; approximately 4% is in the top ten. The sequencing input was blood, either unsorted or a sorted T cell fraction (not recorded which). The receptor was derived from a male donor under 30 with ankylosing spondylitis or in good health (not recorded which).

Here the CDR3 reads CASSVSGTTYEQYF. CDR3 sequence (DNA): TGTGCCAGCAGCGTCAGCGGGACTACCTACGAGCAGTACTTC. The genes are TRBV9 and TRBJ2-7; the match to TRBD2 covers 7 bases. The germline CDR1 and CDR2 sequences are SGDLS and YYNGEE. The CDR3 has 14 residues. V shed 2 bases, J shed 2 bases, and the junction held 4 bases outside the gene matches.